This is a list of T cell receptor beta chains from one sample in a study of cytomegalovirus exposure and HLA in healthy donors. Some clones are missing from TCRdb's copy, which holds only in-frame ones; the method was immunoSEQ multiplex PCR. Its table lists more than 200,000 clones. Material: PBMCs. The source is a woman in her 30s in good health and CMV-seropositive. Each CDR3 is given with its conserved first and last residue. The order of the fields is J gene, V gene, D gene, CDR3 protein, CDR3 DNA. A D gene is named only where the DNA matches it firmly.

>TRBJ2-7|TRBV2|.
CASSASEYYEQYF
TGTGCCAGCAGTGCTAGCGAATACTACGAGCAGTACTTC
>TRBJ1-5|TRBV10-2|.
CASSEWADSNQPQHF
TGCGCCAGCAGTGAGTGGGCAGATAGCAATCAGCCCCAGCATTTT
>TRBJ1-1|TRBV6-5|.
CATRRGNTEAFF
TGTGCCACCCGGCGGGGGAACACTGAAGCTTTCTTT
>TRBJ2-2|TRBV10-2|TRBD2
CASSGIAGADTGELFF
TGCGCCAGCAGTGGAATAGCGGGAGCGGACACCGGGGAGCTGTTTTTT
>TRBJ2-1|TRBV7-7|TRBD2
CASSRGGNRASNEQFF
TGTGCCAGCAGCCGGGGGGGGAACAGGGCCTCAAATGAGCAGTTCTTC
>TRBJ2-1|TRBV4-3|.
CASSQDWSNEQFF
TGCGCCAGCAGCCAAGATTGGAGCAATGAGCAGTTCTTC
>TRBJ2-3|TRBV7-2|TRBD2
CASSLGGGARTDTQYF
TGTGCCAGCAGCTTAGGCGGGGGGGCACGCACAGATACGCAGTATTTT
>TRBJ2-2|TRBV6-5|TRBD2
CASSYGPSGRLGELFF
TGTGCCAGCAGTTACGGGCCTAGCGGGAGGCTTGGGGAGCTGTTTTTT
>TRBJ2-3|TRBV18|TRBD2
CASSPPRGAGVIMDTQYF
TGTGCCAGCTCACCACCCAGGGGAGCGGGGGTTATCATGGATACGCAGTATTTT
>TRBJ2-3|TRBV9|.
CASSGREGGGESTDTQYF
TGTGCCAGCAGCGGGAGGGAAGGGGGGGGTGAGAGCACAGATACGCAGTATTTT
>TRBJ1-6|TRBV27|.
CASSFRGDSPLHF
TGTGCCAGCAGTTTCAGGGGCGATTCACCCCTCCACTTT
>TRBJ2-5|TRBV10-3|.
CAIGSTGQETQYF
TGTGCCATCGGTTCGACAGGCCAAGAGACCCAGTACTTC
>TRBJ1-2|TRBV29-1|.
CSLGGSGYGYTF
TGCAGCCTCGGGGGTTCGGGTTATGGCTACACCTTC
>TRBJ2-2|TRBV9|TRBD1
CASSVSRGLAGELFF
TGTGCCAGCAGCGTATCTAGGGGGCTGGCCGGGGAGCTGTTTTTT
>TRBJ2-7|TRBV5-1|.
CASSLTGDPAEQYF
TGCGCCAGCAGCTTGACGGGGGACCCGGCCGAGCAGTACTTC
>TRBJ1-1|TRBV7-9|.
CASSLRGGREAFF
TGTGCCAGCAGCTTGAGGGGAGGGCGTGAAGCTTTCTTT
>TRBJ1-2|TRBV5-6|.
CASSQRLRGLNYGYTF
TGTGCCAGCAGCCAACGACTTCGGGGACTCAACTATGGCTACACCTTC
>TRBJ2-7|TRBV6-1|.
CASSVQRAATPSYEQYF
TGTGCCAGCAGTGTTCAACGCGCGGCGACGCCTAGTTACGAGCAGTACTTC
>TRBJ2-1|TRBV10-2|TRBD2
CASSVREGLYNEQFF
TGCGCCAGCAGTGTCCGGGAGGGCCTCTACAATGAGCAGTTCTTC
>TRBJ2-7|TRBV18|TRBD1
CASSPGQGNEQYF
TGTGCCAGCTCACCGGGACAGGGTAACGAGCAGTACTTC
>TRBJ1-2|TRBV7-2|TRBD1
CASSLLQGIDGYTF
TGTGCCAGCAGCCTTCTACAGGGGATAGATGGCTACACCTTC
>TRBJ2-6|TRBV5-1|.
CASSLVAHISSGANVLIF
TGCGCCAGCAGCTTGGTTGCACACATAAGCTCTGGGGCCAACGTCCTGATTTTC
>TRBJ2-5|TRBV5-1|.
CASSLGTNQETQYF
TGCGCCAGCAGCTTAGGGACAAATCAAGAGACCCAGTACTTC
>TRBJ2-7|TRBV19|TRBD2
CASSMSSLAAYEQYF
TGTGCCAGTAGTATGAGTTCACTAGCGGCCTACGAGCAGTACTTC
>TRBJ2-5|TRBV6-1|TRBD1
CASKTGPQETQYF
TGTGCCAGCAAGACAGGGCCCCAAGAGACCCAGTACTTC
>TRBJ2-5|TRBV29-1|TRBD2
CSVLPGLAGGPRETQYF
TGCAGCGTTCTCCCGGGACTAGCGGGAGGGCCTCGGGAGACCCAGTACTTC
>TRBJ2-1|TRBV19|.
CASSTPRGSSYNEQFF
TGTGCCAGTAGTACGCCGCGGGGAAGCTCCTACAATGAGCAGTTCTTC
>TRBJ1-1|TRBV2|.
CASNRGANTEAFF
TGTGCCAGCAATCGGGGGGCTAACACTGAAGCTTTCTTT
>TRBJ1-6|TRBV30|.
CAWSVRSGPRTSSYNSPLHF
TGTGCCTGGAGTGTACGGTCAGGGCCCCGTACCAGCTCCTATAATTCACCCCTCCACTTT
>TRBJ2-2|TRBV7-9|TRBD1
CASSQDRGNTGELFF
TGTGCCAGCAGCCAGGACAGGGGGAACACCGGGGAGCTGTTTTTT
>TRBJ2-2|TRBV6-6|.
CASSRQNTGELFF
TGTGCCAGCAGTCGACAGAACACCGGGGAGCTGTTTTTT
>TRBJ1-2|TRBV7-9|.
CAGSPNLRANYGYTF
TGTGCCGGCAGCCCAAATTTGAGAGCTAACTATGGCTACACCTTC
>TRBJ1-3|TRBV28|TRBD1
CASSSPDRDGSTIYF
TGTGCCAGCAGTTCGCCGGACAGGGACGGAAGCACCATATATTTT
>TRBJ1-1|TRBV7-9|TRBD1
CASSWGQGNTEAFF
TGTGCCAGCAGCTGGGGACAGGGTAACACTGAAGCTTTCTTT
>TRBJ2-1|TRBV6-5|TRBD2
CASSYPTSGRNEQFF
TGTGCCAGCAGTTACCCGACTAGCGGGAGGAATGAGCAGTTCTTC
>TRBJ1-5|TRBV2|TRBD1
CASSPQGAGSNQPQHF
TGTGCCAGCAGTCCACAGGGGGCGGGAAGCAATCAGCCCCAGCATTTT
>TRBJ2-7|TRBV4-1|.
CASSHISDEQYF
TGCGCCAGCAGCCACATCAGCGACGAGCAGTACTTC
>TRBJ1-2|TRBV2|TRBD1
CASSFDTGVDDYGYTF
TGTGCCAGCAGTTTTGATACAGGGGTAGATGACTATGGCTACACCTTC
>TRBJ1-2|TRBV5-6|.
CASSLKSLGEWGGYTF
TGTGCCAGCAGCTTGAAGAGTTTAGGGGAATGGGGCGGCTACACCTTC
>TRBJ1-3|TRBV5-1|TRBD1
CASSFTGTGYGNTIYF
TGCGCCAGCAGCTTTACCGGGACAGGGTATGGAAACACCATATATTTT
>TRBJ1-2|TRBV13|.
CASSFGGEDYGYTF
TGTGCCAGCAGCTTTGGGGGGGAGGACTATGGCTACACCTTC
>TRBJ1-5|TRBV7-8|TRBD1
CASSLGTGISNQPQHF
TGTGCCAGCAGCTTAGGGACAGGAATTAGCAATCAGCCCCAGCATTTT
>TRBJ2-1|TRBV6-5|TRBD2
CASTVTSDSYNEQFF
TGTGCCAGCACTGTGACTAGCGACTCCTACAATGAGCAGTTCTTC
>TRBJ2-3|TRBV29-1|TRBD2
CSVEGLAGGTDTQYF
TGCAGCGTTGAAGGGCTAGCGGGAGGGACAGATACGCAGTATTTT
>TRBJ1-5|TRBV27|TRBD1
CASSRQVPGGYGQPQHF
TGTGCCAGCAGCCGCCAGGTCCCAGGGGGCTATGGACAGCCCCAGCATTTT
>TRBJ2-6|TRBV18|TRBD1
CASSPGTGNSGANVLTF
TGTGCCAGCTCACCAGGGACAGGGAACTCTGGGGCCAACGTCCTGACTTTC